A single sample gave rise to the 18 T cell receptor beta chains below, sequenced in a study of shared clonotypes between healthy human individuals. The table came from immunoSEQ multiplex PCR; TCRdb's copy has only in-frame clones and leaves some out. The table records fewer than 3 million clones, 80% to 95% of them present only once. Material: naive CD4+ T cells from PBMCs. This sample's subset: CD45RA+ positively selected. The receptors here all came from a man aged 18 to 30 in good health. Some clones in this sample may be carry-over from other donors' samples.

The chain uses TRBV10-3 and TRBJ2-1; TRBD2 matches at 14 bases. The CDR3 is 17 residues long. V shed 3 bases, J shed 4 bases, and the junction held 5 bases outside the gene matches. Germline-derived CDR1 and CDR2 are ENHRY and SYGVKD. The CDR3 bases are TGTGCCATCAGTGAAGGGACTAGCGGGGGAGGGTACAATGAGCAGTTCTTC. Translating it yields CAISEGTSGGGYNEQFF.

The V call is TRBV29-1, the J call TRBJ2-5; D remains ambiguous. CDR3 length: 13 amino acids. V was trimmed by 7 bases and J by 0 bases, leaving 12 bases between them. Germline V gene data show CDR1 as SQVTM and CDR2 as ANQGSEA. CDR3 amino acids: CSAEKTYQETQYF. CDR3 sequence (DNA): TGCAGCGCTGAGAAAACGTACCAAGAGACCCAGTACTTC.

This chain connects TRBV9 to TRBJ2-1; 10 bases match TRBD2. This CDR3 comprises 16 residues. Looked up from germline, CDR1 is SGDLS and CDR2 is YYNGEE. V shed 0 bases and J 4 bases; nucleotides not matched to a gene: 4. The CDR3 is CASSVGGLANYNEQFF. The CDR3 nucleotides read TGTGCCAGCAGCGTAGGGGGACTAGCGAATTACAATGAGCAGTTCTTC.

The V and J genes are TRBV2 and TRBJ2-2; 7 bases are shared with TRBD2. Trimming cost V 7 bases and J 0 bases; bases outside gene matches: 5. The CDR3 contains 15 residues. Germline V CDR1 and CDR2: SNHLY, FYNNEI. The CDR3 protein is CASKRAGANTGELFF. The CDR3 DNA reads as TGTGCCAGCAAACGGGCGGGGGCGAACACCGGGGAGCTGTTTTTT.

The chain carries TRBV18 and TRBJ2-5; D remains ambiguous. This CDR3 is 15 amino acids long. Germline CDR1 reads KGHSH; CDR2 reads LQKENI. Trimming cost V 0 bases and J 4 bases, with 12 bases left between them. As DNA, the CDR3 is TGTGCCAGCTCACCACCGTATGGAGCGACAGAGACCCAGTACTTC. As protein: CASSPPYGATETQYF.

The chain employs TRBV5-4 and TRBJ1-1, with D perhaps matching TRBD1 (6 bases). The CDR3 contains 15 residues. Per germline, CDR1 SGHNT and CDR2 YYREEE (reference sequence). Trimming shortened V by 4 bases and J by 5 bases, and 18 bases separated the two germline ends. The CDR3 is CASSPQGRSWTEAFF. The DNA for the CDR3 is TGTGCCAGCAGCCCACAGGGTCGGAGTTGGACTGAAGCTTTCTTT.

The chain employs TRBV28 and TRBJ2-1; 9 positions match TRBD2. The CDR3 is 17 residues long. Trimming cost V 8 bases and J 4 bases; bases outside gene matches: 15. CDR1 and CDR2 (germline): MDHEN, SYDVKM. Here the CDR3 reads CASHRVAGTSRYNEQFF. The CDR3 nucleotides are TGTGCCAGCCACCGGGTGGCCGGGACTAGCAGATACAATGAGCAGTTCTTC.

CDR3 protein: CASSLRTAGEQFF. In DNA form, the CDR3 reads TGTGCCAGCAGCCTAAGGACAGCGGGCGAGCAGTTCTTC. The J gene is TRBJ2-1, the V gene TRBV11-3; possibly TRBD1 or TRBD2 for D (6 bases each). V shed 5 bases and J shed 10 bases, with 15 bases lying between them. Germline CDR1 SGHNT, CDR2 YENEEA. This CDR3 contains 13 residues.

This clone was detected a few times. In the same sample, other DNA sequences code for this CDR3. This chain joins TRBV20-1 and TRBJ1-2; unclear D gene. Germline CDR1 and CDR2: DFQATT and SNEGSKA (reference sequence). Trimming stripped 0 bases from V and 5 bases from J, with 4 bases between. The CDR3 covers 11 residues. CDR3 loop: CSAREGYGYTF. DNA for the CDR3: TGCAGTGCTAGAGAGGGTTATGGCTACACCTTC.

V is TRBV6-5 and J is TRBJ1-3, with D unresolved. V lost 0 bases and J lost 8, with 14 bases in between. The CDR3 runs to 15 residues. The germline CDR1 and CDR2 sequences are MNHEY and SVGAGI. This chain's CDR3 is CASSYSFTVTDTIYF. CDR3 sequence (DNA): TGTGCCAGCAGTTACTCGTTTACGGTGACGGACACCATATATTTT.

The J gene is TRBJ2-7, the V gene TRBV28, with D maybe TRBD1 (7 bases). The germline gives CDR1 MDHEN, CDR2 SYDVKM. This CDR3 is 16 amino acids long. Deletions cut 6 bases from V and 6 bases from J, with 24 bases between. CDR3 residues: CASRPSGGQILGEQYF. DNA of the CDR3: TGTGCCAGCAGACCCTCCGGGGGACAGATTTTAGGCGAGCAGTACTTC.

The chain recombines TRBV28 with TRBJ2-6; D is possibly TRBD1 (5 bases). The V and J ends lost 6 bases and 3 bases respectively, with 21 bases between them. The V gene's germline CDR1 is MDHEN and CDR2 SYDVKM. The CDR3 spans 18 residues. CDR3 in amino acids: CASSQTPGRASGANVLTF. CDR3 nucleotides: TGTGCCAGCAGCCAAACCCCGGGCAGGGCTAGTGGGGCCAACGTCCTGACTTTC. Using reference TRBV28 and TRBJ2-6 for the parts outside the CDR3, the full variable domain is DVKVTQSSRYLVKRTGEKVFLECVQDMDHENMFWYRQDPGLGLRLIYFSYDVKMKEKGDIPEGYSVSREKKERFSLILESASTNQTSMYLCASSQTPGRASGANVLTFGAGSRLTVL.

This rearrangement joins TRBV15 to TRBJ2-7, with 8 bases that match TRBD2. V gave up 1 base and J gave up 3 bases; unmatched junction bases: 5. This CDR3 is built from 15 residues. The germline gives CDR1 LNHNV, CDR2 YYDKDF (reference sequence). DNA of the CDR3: TGTGCCACCAGCAGAGGGTTAGCGGGATTCTACGAGCAGTACTTC. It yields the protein CATSRGLAGFYEQYF.

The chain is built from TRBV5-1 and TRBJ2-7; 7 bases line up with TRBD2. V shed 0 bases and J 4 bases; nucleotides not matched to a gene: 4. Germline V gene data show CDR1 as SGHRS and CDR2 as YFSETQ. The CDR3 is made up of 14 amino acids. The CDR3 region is CASSLGGSRYEQYF. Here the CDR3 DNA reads TGCGCCAGCAGCTTGGGCGGGAGTCGGTACGAGCAGTACTTC.

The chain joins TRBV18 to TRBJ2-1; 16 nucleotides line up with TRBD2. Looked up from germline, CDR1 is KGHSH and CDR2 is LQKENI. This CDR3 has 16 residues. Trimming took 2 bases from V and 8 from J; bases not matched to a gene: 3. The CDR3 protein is CASSPKGTSGGDEQFF. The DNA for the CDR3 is TGTGCCAGCTCACCAAAAGGGACTAGCGGGGGGGATGAGCAGTTCTTC.

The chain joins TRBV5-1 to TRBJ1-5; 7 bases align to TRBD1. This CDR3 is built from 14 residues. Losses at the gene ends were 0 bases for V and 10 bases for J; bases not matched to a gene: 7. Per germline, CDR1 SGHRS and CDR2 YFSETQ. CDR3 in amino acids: CASSLVGGTDPQHF. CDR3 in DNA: TGCGCCAGCAGCTTGGTGGGCGGGACAGATCCCCAGCATTTT.

This CDR3 reads CASSLAGVSSQQYF. The DNA for the CDR3 is TGTGCCAGCAGCTTAGCAGGAGTGAGCAGCCAGCAGTACTTC. This chain uses TRBV7-9 with TRBJ2-7, with D hard to call. The CDR3 sequence is 14 residues long. Germline values: CDR1 SEHNR, CDR2 FQNEAQ (reference sequence). Trimming removed 0 bases at V and 8 bases at J, with 14 bases between.

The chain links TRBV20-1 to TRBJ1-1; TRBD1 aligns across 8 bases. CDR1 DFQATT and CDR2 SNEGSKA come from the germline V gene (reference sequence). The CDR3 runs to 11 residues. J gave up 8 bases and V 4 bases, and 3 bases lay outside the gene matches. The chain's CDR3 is CSATRGQEAFF. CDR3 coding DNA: TGCAGTGCTACCAGGGGGCAGGAAGCTTTCTTT.